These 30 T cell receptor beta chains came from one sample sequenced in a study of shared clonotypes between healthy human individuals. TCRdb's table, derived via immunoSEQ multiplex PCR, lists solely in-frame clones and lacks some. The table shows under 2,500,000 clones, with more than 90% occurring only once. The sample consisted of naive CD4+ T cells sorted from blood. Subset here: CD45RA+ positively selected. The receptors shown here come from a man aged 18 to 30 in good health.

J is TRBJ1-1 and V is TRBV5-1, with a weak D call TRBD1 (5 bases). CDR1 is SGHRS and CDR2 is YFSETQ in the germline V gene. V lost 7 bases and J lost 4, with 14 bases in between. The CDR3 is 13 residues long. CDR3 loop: CASHRGETTEAFF. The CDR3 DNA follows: TGCGCCAGCCACCGGGGGGAGACCACTGAAGCTTTCTTT. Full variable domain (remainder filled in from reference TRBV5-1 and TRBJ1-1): KAGVTQTPRYLIKTRGQQVTLSCSPISGHRSVSWYQQTPGQGLQFLFEYFSETQRNKGNFPGRFSGRQFSNSRSEMNVSTLELGDSALYLCASHRGETTEAFFGQGTRLTVV.

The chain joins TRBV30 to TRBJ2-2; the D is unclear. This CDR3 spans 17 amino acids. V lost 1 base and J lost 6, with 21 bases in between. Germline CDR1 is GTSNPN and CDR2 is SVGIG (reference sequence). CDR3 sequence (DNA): TGTGCCTGGAGTGCCCTCGGCGGCCAGGTCGCGGCCGGGGAGCTGTTTTTT. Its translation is CAWSALGGQVAAGELFF.

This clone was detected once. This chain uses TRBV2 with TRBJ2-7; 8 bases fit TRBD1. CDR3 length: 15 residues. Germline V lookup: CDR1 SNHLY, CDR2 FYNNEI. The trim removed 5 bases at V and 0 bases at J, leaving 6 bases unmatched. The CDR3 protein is CASSPGTGISYEQYF. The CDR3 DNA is TGTGCCAGCAGTCCCGGGACAGGAATCTCCTACGAGCAGTACTTC.

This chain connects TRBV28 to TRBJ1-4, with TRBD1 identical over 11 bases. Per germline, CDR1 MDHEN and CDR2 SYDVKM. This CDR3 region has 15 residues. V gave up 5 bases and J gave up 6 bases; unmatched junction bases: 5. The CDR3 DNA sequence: TGTGCCAGCAGTGATCCGGGACAGGGGGATGAAAAACTGTTTTTT. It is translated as CASSDPGQGDEKLFF.

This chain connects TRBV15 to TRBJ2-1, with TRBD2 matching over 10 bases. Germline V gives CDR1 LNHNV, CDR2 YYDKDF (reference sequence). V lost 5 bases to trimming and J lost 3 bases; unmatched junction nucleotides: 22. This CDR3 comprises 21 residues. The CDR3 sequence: CATSRRGRFSGGTGGYNEQFF. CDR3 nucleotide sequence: TGTGCCACCAGCCGCCGCGGGAGATTTAGCGGGGGGACCGGGGGCTACAATGAGCAGTTCTTC.

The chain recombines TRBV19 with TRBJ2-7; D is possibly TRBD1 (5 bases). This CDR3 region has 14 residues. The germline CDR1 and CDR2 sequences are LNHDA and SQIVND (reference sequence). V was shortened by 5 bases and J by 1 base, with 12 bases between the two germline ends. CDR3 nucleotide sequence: TGTGCCAGTAGTTTCCGGCCAGGGTCCTACGAGCAGTACTTC. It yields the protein CASSFRPGSYEQYF.

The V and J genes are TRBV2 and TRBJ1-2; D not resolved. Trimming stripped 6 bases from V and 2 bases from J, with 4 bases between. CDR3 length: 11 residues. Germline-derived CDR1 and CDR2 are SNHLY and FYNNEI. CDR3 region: CASRQNYGYTF. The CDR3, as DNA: TGTGCCAGCAGGCAGAACTATGGCTACACCTTC.

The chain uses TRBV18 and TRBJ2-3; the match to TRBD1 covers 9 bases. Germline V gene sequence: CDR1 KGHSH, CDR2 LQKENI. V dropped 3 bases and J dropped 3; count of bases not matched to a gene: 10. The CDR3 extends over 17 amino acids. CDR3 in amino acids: CASSPITGGIGTDTQYF. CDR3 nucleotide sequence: TGTGCCAGCTCACCGATAACAGGGGGCATTGGGACAGATACGCAGTATTTT.

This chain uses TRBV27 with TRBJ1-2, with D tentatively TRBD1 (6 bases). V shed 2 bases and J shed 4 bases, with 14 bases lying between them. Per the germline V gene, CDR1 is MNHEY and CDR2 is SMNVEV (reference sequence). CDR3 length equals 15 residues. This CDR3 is CASSLRGELFYGYTF. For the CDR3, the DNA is TGTGCCAGCAGTTTAAGGGGGGAATTATTCTATGGCTACACCTTC.

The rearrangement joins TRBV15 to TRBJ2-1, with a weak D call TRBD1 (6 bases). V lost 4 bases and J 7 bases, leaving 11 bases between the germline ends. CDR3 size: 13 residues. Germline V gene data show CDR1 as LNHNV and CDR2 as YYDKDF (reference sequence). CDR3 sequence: CATSTYRANEQFF. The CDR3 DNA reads TGTGCCACCAGCACCTACAGGGCAAATGAGCAGTTCTTC. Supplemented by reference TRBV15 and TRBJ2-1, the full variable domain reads DAMVIQNPRYQVTQFGKPVTLSCSQTLNHNVMYWYQQKSSQAPKLLFHYYDKDFNNEADTPDNFQSRRPNTSFCFLDIRSPGLGDTAMYLCATSTYRANEQFFGPGTRLTVL.

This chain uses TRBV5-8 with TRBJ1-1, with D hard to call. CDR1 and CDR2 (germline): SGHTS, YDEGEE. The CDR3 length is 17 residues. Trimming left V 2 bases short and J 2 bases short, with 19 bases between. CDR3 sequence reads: CASSFEAGWGYNTEAFF. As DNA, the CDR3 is TGTGCCAGCAGCTTTGAGGCAGGTTGGGGATACAACACTGAAGCTTTCTTT.

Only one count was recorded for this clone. The CDR3 protein is CASSFQDPRRNGYTF. The CDR3 DNA reads TGCGCCAGCAGCTTCCAAGACCCCAGGAGGAATGGCTACACCTTC. The chain joins TRBV5-1 to TRBJ1-2; D not certain. V was cut by 2 bases and J by 6 bases, with 17 bases left in between. Looked up from germline, CDR1 is SGHRS and CDR2 is YFSETQ. CDR3 length: 15 residues.

Written as DNA, the CDR3 is TGTGCCAGCAGCCTGACTAGCGGGGGGGCTGGTGAGCAGTTCTTC. Amino acid sequence: CASSLTSGGAGEQFF. The V call is TRBV11-2, the J call TRBJ2-1; TRBD2 agrees at 14 bases. The CDR3 has 15 residues. Germline trimming cut 5 bases from V and 9 bases from J; bases unmatched to any gene: 6. Germline V gives CDR1 SGHAT, CDR2 FQNNGV.

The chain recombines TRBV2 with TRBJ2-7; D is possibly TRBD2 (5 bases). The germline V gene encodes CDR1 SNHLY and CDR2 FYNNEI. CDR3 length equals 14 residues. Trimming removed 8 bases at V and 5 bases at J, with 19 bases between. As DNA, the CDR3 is TGTGCCAGCGGGGAGAGGGAGAGGGTCCACGAGCAGTACTTC. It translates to CASGERERVHEQYF.

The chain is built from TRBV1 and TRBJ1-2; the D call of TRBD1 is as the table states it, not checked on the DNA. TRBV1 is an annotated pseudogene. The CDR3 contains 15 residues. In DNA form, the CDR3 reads TGCACCAGCAGCCGCAGCAGGGGAAAGGAGGATGGCTACACCTTC. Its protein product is CTSSRSRGKEDGYTF.

The CDR3 is CASSRTGQGSPGELFF. CDR3 DNA: TGTGCCAGCAGCCGCACGGGACAGGGGAGTCCCGGGGAGCTGTTTTTT. V and J are TRBV5-4 and TRBJ2-2; TRBD1 agrees at 10 bases. V lost 4 bases to trimming and J lost 6 bases; unmatched junction nucleotides: 9. The V gene's germline CDR1 is SGHNT and CDR2 YYREEE (reference sequence). The CDR3 has 16 residues. Using reference TRBV5-4 and TRBJ2-2 for the parts outside the CDR3, the full variable domain is ETGVTQSPTHLIKTRGQQVTLRCSSQSGHNTVSWYQQALGQGPQFIFQYYREEENGRGNFPPRFSGLQFPNYSSELNVNALELDDSALYLCASSRTGQGSPGELFFGEGSRLTVL.

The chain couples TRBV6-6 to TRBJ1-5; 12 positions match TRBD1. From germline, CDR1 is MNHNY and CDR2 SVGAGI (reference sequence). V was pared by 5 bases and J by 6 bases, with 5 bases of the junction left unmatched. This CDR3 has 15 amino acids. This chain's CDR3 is CASSMGTGGPQPQHF. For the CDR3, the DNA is TGTGCCAGCAGTATGGGGACAGGGGGCCCTCAGCCCCAGCATTTT.

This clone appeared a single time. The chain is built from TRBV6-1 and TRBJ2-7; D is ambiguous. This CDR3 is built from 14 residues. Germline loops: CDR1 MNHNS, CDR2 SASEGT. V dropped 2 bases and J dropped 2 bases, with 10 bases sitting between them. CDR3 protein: CASSELSDTYEQYF. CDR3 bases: TGTGCCAGCAGTGAACTGAGCGACACCTACGAGCAGTACTTC.

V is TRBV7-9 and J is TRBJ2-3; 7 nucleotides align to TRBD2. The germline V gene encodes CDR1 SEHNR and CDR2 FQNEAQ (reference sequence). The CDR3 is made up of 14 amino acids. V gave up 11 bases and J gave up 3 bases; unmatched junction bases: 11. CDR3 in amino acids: CAPTKRDGTDTQYF. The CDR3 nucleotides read TGTGCCCCGACTAAGCGGGACGGGACAGATACGCAGTATTTT.

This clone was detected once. CDR3 in amino acids: CASSIYFRGNQPQHF. The CDR3, as DNA: TGTGCCAGTAGTATTTATTTTCGGGGGAATCAGCCCCAGCATTTT. The chain is built from TRBV19 and TRBJ1-5; weak D call: TRBD1 (5 bases). The CDR3 is made up of 15 amino acids. CDR1 is LNHDA, CDR2 SQIVND, per germline (reference sequence). V lost 3 bases to trimming and J lost 4 bases, with 13 bases between them.

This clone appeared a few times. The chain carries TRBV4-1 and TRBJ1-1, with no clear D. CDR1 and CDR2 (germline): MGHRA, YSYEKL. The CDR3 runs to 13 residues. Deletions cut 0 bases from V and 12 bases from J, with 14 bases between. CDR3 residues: CASSQDLRTGTFF. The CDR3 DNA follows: TGCGCCAGCAGCCAAGATTTGAGGACGGGTACTTTCTTT.

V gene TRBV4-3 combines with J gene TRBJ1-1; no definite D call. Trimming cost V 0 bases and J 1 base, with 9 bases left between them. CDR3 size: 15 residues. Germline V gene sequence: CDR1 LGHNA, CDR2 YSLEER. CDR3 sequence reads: CASSQDPQTNTEAFF. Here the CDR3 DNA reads TGCGCCAGCAGCCAAGATCCGCAGACGAACACTGAAGCTTTCTTT.

CDR3 protein: CASRRDSLLGDEQFF. DNA of the CDR3: TGTGCCAGCAGGCGGGACTCGCTACTGGGGGATGAGCAGTTCTTC. This rearrangement joins TRBV6-5 to TRBJ2-1; the D gene is possibly TRBD2 (6 bases). Between the trimmed V and J ends, which lost 6 bases and 8 bases, there was a span of 20 bases. CDR3 length equals 15 residues. Germline CDR1 and CDR2: MNHEY and SVGAGI.

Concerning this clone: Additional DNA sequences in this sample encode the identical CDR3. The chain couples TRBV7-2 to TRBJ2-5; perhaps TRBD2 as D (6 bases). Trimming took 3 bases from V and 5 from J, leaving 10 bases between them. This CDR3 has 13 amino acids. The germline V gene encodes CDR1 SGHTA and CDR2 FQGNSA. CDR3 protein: CASSLARGETQYF. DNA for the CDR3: TGTGCCAGCAGCTTGGCTCGGGGGGAGACCCAGTACTTC.

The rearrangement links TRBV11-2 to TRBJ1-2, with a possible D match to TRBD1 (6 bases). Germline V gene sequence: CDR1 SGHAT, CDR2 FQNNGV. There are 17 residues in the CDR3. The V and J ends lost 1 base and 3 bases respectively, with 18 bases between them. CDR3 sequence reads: CASSLVPGAPEYYGYTF. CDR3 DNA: TGTGCCAGCAGCTTAGTGCCGGGGGCGCCGGAATACTATGGCTACACCTTC.

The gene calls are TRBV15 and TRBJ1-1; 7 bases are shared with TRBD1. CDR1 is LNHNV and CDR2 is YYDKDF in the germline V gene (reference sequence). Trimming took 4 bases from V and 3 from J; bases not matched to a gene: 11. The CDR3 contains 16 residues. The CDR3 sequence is CATSKDRARRDTEAFF. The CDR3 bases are TGTGCCACCAGCAAAGACAGGGCGAGGAGGGACACTGAAGCTTTCTTT.

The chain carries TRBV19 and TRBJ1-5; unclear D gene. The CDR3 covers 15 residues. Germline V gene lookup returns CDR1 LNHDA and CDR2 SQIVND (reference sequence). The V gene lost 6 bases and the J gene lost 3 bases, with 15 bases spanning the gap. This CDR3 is CASSPTWVNNQPQHF. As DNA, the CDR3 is TGTGCCAGTAGCCCTACATGGGTGAACAATCAGCCCCAGCATTTT.

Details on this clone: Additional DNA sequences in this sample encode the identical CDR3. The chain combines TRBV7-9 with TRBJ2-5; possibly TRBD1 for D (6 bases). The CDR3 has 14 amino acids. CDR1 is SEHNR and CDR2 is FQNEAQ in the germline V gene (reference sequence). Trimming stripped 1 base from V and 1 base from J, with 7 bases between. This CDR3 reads CASSLDRVQETQYF. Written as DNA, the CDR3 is TGTGCCAGCAGCTTAGACAGGGTCCAAGAGACCCAGTACTTC.

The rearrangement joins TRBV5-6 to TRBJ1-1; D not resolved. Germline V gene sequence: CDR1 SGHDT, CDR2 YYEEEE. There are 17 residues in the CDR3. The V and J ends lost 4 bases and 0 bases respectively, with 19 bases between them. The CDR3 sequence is CASSLSGAETMNTEAFF. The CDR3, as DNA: TGTGCCAGCAGCCTATCGGGCGCAGAGACTATGAACACTGAAGCTTTCTTT.

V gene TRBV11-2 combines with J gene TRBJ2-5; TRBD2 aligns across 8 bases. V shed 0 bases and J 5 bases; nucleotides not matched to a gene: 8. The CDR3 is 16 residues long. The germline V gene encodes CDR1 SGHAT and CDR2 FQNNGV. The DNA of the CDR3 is TGTGCCAGCAGCTTAGAGTTAGCGGGAATGGGGGAGACCCAGTACTTC. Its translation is CASSLELAGMGETQYF.